This T cell receptor (beta chain) was identified during a study of graft-versus-host responses after intestinal transplantation. Study overall: The transplants performed in recipients were multivisceral, liver-intestinal, or isolated intestinal. Every recipient had anti-thymocyte globulin induction and around 3 years of tacrolimus plus steroids.

Points on this clone: Its target is unknown.

The table came from immunoSEQ multiplex PCR; TCRdb's copy has only in-frame clones and leaves some out. The table has about 36,000 clones, roughly 95% seen once. Study outcomes and limitations: Recipient marrow contained GvH clones, some of which appeared first in ileum or blood.

This clonotype was obtained from a human donor who was the organ donor for an intestinal transplant. Material: unstimulated CD4+ T cells sorted from spleen or lymph node cells, obtained before transplant.

The CDR3 loop is CASSYRAGDEKLFF. DNA of the CDR3: TGTGCCAGCAGCTACAGGGCCGGTGACGAAAAACTGTTTTTT. The chain recombines TRBV6-5 with TRBJ1-4; weak D call: TRBD1 (6 bases). Germline V gives CDR1 MNHEY, CDR2 SVGAGI. The CDR3 contains 14 residues. The ends were cut back, 6 bases at V and 8 bases at J, with 16 bases in the middle.